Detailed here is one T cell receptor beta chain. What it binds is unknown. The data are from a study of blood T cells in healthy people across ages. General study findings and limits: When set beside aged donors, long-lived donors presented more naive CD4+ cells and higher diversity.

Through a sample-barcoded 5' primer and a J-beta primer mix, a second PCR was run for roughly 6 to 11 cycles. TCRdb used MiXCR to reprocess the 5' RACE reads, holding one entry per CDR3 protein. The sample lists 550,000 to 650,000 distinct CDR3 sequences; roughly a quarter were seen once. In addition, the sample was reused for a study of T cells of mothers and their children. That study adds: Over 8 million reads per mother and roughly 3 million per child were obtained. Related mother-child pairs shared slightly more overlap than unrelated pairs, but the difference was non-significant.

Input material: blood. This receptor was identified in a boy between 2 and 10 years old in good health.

CDR3 region: CSVTSGMGQPQHF. The DNA for the CDR3 is TGCAGTGTTACATCGGGGATGGGTCAGCCCCAGCATTTT. This sequence joins TRBV20-1 and TRBJ1-5; D ambiguous. CDR1 and CDR2 (germline): DFQATT, SNEGSKA (reference sequence). This CDR3 is 13 amino acids long. Trimming cost V 7 bases and J 6 bases, with 16 bases left between them.